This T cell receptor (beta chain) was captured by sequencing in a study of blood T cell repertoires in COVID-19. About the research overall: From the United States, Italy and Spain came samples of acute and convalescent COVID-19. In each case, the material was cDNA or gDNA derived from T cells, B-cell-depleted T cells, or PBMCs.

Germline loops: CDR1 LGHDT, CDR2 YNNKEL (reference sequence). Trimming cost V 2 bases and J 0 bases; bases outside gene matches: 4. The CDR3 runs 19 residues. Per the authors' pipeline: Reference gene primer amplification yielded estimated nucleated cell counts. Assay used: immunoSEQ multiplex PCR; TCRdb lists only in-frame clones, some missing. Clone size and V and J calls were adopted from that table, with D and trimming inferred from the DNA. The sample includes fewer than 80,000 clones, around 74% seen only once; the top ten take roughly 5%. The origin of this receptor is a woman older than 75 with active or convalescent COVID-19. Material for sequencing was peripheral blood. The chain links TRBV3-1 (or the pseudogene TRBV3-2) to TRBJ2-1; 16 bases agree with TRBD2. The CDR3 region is CASSQPGLAGGRSYNEQFF. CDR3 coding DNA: TGTGCCAGCAGCCAACCGGGACTAGCGGGGGGGCGCTCCTACAATGAGCAGTTCTTC.